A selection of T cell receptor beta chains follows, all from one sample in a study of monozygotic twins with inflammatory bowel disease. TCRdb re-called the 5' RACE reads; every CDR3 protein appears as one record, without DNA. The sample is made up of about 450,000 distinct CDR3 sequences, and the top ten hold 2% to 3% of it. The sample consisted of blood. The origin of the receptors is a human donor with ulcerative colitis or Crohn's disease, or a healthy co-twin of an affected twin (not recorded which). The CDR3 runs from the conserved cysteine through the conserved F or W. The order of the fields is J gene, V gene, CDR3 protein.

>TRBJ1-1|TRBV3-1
CASSLGTQTAAFF
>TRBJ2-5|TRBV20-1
CSAPRDLEETQYF
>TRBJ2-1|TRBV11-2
CASSSLRGGGFLGEQFF
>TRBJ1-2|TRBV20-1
CSATKGGEGYGYTF
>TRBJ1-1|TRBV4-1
CASSQGGTVNTEAFF
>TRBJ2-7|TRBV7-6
CASSSSRASYEQYF
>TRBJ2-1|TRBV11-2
CASSFGTSGSDEQFF
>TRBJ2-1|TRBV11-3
CASSLDYSGGSYNEQFF
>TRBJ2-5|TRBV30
CAWSPALSLKYF
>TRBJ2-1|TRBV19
CASRDLGGKNEQFF
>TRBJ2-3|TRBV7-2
CASSLVGDRPLDTQYF
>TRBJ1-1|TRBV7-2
CASSLIGRGDTEAFF
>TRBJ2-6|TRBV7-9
CASSFYGYGANVLTF
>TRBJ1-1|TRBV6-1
CASSPVRGLGMNTEAFF
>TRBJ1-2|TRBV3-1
CASSRTGTEYGYTF
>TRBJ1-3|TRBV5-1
CASSLGQSSSGNTIYF
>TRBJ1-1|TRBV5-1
CASSRGQVNTEAFF
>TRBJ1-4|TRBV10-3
CAISPGQGDEKLFF
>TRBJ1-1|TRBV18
CASAWAGADKTEAFF
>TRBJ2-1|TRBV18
CASSSGLHNEQFF
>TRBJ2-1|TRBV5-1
CASSLEGTDNEQFF
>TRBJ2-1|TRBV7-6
CASSLEMSEQFF
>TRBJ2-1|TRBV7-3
CASSFSLHNEQFF
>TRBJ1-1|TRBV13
CASSLGPLRAFF
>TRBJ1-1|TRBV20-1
CSALNQGFTEAFF
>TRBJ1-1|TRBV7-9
CASSLVHRNTEAFF
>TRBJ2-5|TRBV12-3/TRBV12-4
CASSPGTGGAEETQYF
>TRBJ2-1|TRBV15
CATSIPLLAGVSREQFF
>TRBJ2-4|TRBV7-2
CASSFSGDYIQYF
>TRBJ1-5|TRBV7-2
CASSYEGGQPQHF
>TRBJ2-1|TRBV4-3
CASSQGAGAWNEQFF
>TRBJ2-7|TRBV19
CASSARTGESYEQYF
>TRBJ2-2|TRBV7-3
CASSWTDRTGELFF
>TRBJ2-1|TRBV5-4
CASSLTKREKLFF
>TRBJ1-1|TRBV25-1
CASSEGDRGRTEAFF
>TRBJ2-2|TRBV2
CASRGVVTGELFF
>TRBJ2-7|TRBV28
CASKSQIYEQYF
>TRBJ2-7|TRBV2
CASGQSHEQYF
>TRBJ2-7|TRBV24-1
CATSDPGGNYEQYF
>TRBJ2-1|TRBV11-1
CASSLGVQGNEQFF
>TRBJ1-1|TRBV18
CASSPGTGGTTEAFF
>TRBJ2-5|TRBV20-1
CSARGDSQRQETQYF
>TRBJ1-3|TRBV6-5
CASSFSSPVETGNTIYF
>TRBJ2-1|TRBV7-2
CASSLSSGGAEQFF
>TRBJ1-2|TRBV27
CASRSRGTGAGYTF
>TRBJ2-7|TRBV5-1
CASSSIQGAGDEQYF
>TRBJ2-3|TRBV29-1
CSAQGGVSTDTQYF
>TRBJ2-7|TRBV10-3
CAISQPLGLSYEQYF
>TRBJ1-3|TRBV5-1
CASSLYRQGETGNTIYF
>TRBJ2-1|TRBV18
CASSPPLQGSYNEQFF
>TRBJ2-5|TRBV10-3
CAISESRLAGEETQYF
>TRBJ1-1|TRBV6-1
CATLFGGFTEAFF
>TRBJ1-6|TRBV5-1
CASSARTGGTYNSPLHF